Described below is a single T cell receptor (beta chain) sequence and its context. This specimen comes from a study of Ad26.COV2.S vaccination and SARS-CoV-2 variants. Documented treatment: 15 to 20 received Ad26.COV2.S at low or high dose, single or two shots; about 5 received placebo; per-sample allocation not given. After the first vaccine or placebo injection, samples were drawn on day 63. CDR1 and CDR2 (germline): MNHEY, SMNVEV (reference sequence). V lost 2 bases to trimming and J lost 3 bases; unmatched junction nucleotides: 8. The CDR3 contains 16 residues. Here immunoSEQ multiplex PCR was the method, and the copy in TCRdb shows in-frame clones only, minus some. The sample lists under 500,000 clones; about 92% were seen once.

The rearrangement links TRBV27 to TRBJ1-2; 8 nucleotides match TRBD1. The specimen comprised peripheral blood, sampled in a trial of Ad26.COV2.S vaccine versus placebo. The origin of this receptor is a person between 18 and 59 years old who received the Ad26.COV2.S COVID-19 vaccine or a placebo. DNA of the CDR3: TGTGCCAGCAGTTTAATTCCAGGGGGCGCTTACTATGGCTACACCTTC. Its translation is CASSLIPGGAYYGYTF.